A single sample is the source of the 2 T cell receptor beta chains below, sequenced in a study of blood T cells in healthy people across ages. The use of a sample-barcoded 5' primer and a J-beta primer mix characterized a second PCR of roughly 6 to 12 cycles. TCRdb itself ran the 5' RACE reads through MiXCR, one entry per CDR3 protein. The profile shows roughly 830,000 distinct CDR3 sequences, about 62% of them singletons. Sequenced sample: blood. The receptors were sampled from a man aged 30 to 45 in good health.

This chain joins TRBV7-9 and TRBJ2-7; TRBD1 might be the D (5 bases). The DNA matches TRBJ2-1 better at its end, which makes the J call doubtful. Germline values: CDR1 SEHNR, CDR2 FQNEAQ (reference sequence). This CDR3 has 14 residues. The CDR3 nucleotides read TGTGCCAGCAGCTTACCAGGGAAGATCAATGAGCAGTTCTTC. Translated, it gives CASSLPGKINEQFF.

This chain connects TRBV28 to TRBJ2-7; the D gene is possibly TRBD1 (6 bases). Near its end, the DNA agrees better with TRBJ2-5, so the J call may be wrong. The CDR3 runs 14 residues. Germline V gene sequence: CDR1 MDHEN, CDR2 SYDVKM. CDR3 DNA: TGTGCCAGCAGTTTGGGACACCCCCGGGAGACCCAGTACTTC. Protein product: CASSLGHPRETQYF.